The 10 T cell receptor beta chains given below trace back to one sample, sequenced in a study of Ad26.COV2.S vaccination and SARS-CoV-2 variants (dated by TCRdb to about 2021). The treatment or condition label of this sample denotes: 15 to 20 received Ad26.COV2.S at low or high dose, single or two shots; 5 received placebo; per-sample allocation not given. For vaccine and placebo recipients, repertoires were sequenced using samples collected on day 63 after the first injection. The library was obtained by the immunoSEQ multiplex PCR assay. TCRdb took this table from immuneACCESS and kept in-frame rearrangements with V and J called. Such tables lack part of the clones; where checked against another copy, unresolved V genes explain under half of the gap, and the rest is unexplained. For this sample there are hundreds of thousands of clones; around 88% appear just once. The top ten clones comprise 5% of the sample.

The sample in question was peripheral blood, obtained in a trial of Ad26.COV2.S vaccine versus placebo. These receptors all come from a person aged 18-60 years who received the Ad26.COV2.S COVID-19 vaccine or a placebo.

This chain joins TRBV30 and TRBJ1-4, with TRBD1 as a possible D gene (6 bases). This CDR3 region has 15 residues. Trimming shortened V by 4 bases and J by 7 bases, and 19 bases separated the two germline ends. Germline loops: CDR1 GTSNPN, CDR2 SVGIG (reference sequence). CDR3 protein: CAWTSQGTRGEKLFF. Written as DNA, the CDR3 is TGTGCCTGGACCTCACAGGGAACTCGTGGTGAAAAACTGTTTTTT.

The chain links TRBV20-1 to TRBJ2-3; 9 bases fit TRBD2. The junction had 8 bases not matched to a gene; V was cut back by 3 bases and J by 1 base. This CDR3 comprises 16 residues. From germline, CDR1 is DFQATT and CDR2 SNEGSKA (reference sequence). CDR3 sequence: CSASFGREGGTDTQYF. For the CDR3, the DNA is TGCAGTGCTAGTTTCGGGCGGGAGGGCGGCACAGATACGCAGTATTTT.

This clone was seen a few times. V usage is TRBV11-2 and J usage is TRBJ2-7; D call uncertain. V was clipped by 0 bases and J by 3 bases, with 6 bases between them. CDR1 and CDR2 from the germline V gene are SGHAT and FQNNGV. This CDR3 is 13 amino acids long. As DNA, the CDR3 is TGTGCCAGCAGCTTAGACAGGAACTACGAGCAGTACTTC. The encoded protein is CASSLDRNYEQYF.

The chain is built from TRBV6-5 and TRBJ1-1; 7 bases are a match to TRBD1. Germline V lookup: CDR1 MNHEY, CDR2 SVGAGI. The V segment lost 4 bases and the J segment 5 bases; nucleotides outside the gene matches: 7. The length of the CDR3 is 14 residues. Written as DNA, the CDR3 is TGTGCCAGCAGTTCCAGGGGGGCGGAGACTGAAGCTTTCTTT. It is translated as CASSSRGAETEAFF.

The V gene is TRBV7-9, the J gene TRBJ2-5, with TRBD2 matching over 7 bases. There are 14 residues in the CDR3. V lost 0 bases, J lost 5 bases, and 3 bases stayed unmatched. Germline V gene data show CDR1 as SEHNR and CDR2 as FQNEAQ (reference sequence). CDR3 in DNA: TGTGCCAGCAGCTTAGCGCCCGGGGGGGAGACCCAGTACTTC. This codes for CASSLAPGGETQYF. The variable domain in full, completed from reference TRBV7-9 and TRBJ2-5, reads DTGVSQNPRHKITKRGQNVTFRCDPISEHNRLYWYRQTLGQGPEFLTYFQNEAQLEKSRLLSDRFSAERPKGSFSTLEIQRTEQGDSAMYLCASSLAPGGETQYFGPGTRLLVL.

This rearrangement joins TRBV29-1 to TRBJ2-5, with D perhaps TRBD1 (6 bases). Trimming stripped 5 bases from V and 2 bases from J, with 9 bases between. Germline assignment: CDR1 SQVTM and CDR2 ANQGSEA. The CDR3 consists of 12 residues. DNA for the CDR3: TGCAGCGTTCGAGACAGGCAAGAGACCCAGTACTTC. Protein sequence: CSVRDRQETQYF.

Comment on this clone: The same CDR3 can be traced to other DNA sequences in this sample. V gene TRBV19 combines with J gene TRBJ2-7; D not certain. The CDR3 spans 11 residues. CDR1 and CDR2 from the germline V gene are LNHDA and SQIVND (reference sequence). V was trimmed by 1 base and J by 4 bases, leaving 2 bases between them. CDR3 nucleotides: TGTGCCAGTAGTATAGGTTACGAGCAGTACTTC. Translating it yields CASSIGYEQYF.

The chain is built from TRBV27 and TRBJ2-7, with D perhaps TRBD1 (6 bases). Between the trimmed V and J ends, which lost 7 bases and 7 bases, there was a span of 26 bases. The CDR3 is 16 residues long. CDR1 is MNHEY and CDR2 is SMNVEV in the germline V gene (reference sequence). DNA of the CDR3: TGTGCCAGCACCCCCGAGAGTACCCGATCAGGGGATGAGCAGTACTTC. Translated, it gives CASTPESTRSGDEQYF.

The chain carries TRBV5-1 and TRBJ1-6, with D tentatively TRBD1 (5 bases). The germline V gene encodes CDR1 SGHRS and CDR2 YFSETQ. This CDR3 contains 15 residues. Trimming took 2 bases from V and 8 from J, leaving 14 bases between them. The CDR3 DNA follows: TGCGCCAGCAGCTTCAGGGTAGGGACGGATTCACCCCTCCACTTT. This sequence encodes CASSFRVGTDSPLHF.

The chain has TRBV4-1 and TRBJ2-7; 8 nucleotides match TRBD1. Germline V gene lookup returns CDR1 MGHRA and CDR2 YSYEKL. The CDR3 has 15 residues. The ends lost 4 bases at V and 7 bases at J; junction bases unmatched: 12. The CDR3 loop is CASSRQVQGAGEQYF. In nucleotides, the CDR3 is TGCGCCAGCAGCCGCCAGGTTCAGGGGGCGGGAGAGCAGTACTTC.